The source of this T cell receptor (beta chain) is a study of neurological immune-mediated disorders. General study points: Private repertoires in all groups were suggested, as expanded clones shared no CDR3 amino acid sequences across subjects.

This clonotype has more than one count but fewer than ten. As yet, its antigen is unknown. The cDNA came from 5'RACE, which used 10-nucleotide random UMIs. Every sequencing run gave over 200 million TCR-beta sequences, taken from 15-18 subjects. TCRdb reprocessed the 5' RACE reads with MiXCR, giving one entry per CDR3 protein. The table includes 77,000 or so distinct CDR3 sequences, approximately 9.4% detected once. Specimen: PBMCs. The clonotype was recovered from a man aged 50-59 years in good health.

CDR3 in amino acids: CASSLTGTSGRSQFF. CDR3 coding DNA: TGTGCCAGCAGCTTAACAGGGACTAGCGGGCGGAGTCAGTTCTTC. The rearrangement links TRBV7-3 to TRBJ2-1; 12 positions match TRBD2. This CDR3 region has 15 residues. Germline CDR1 reads SGHTA; CDR2 reads FQGTGA. With 0 bases clipped from V and 13 bases from J, the junction kept 7 bases outside the gene matches. Full variable domain (rest looked up from reference TRBV7-3 and TRBJ2-1): GAGVSQTPSNKVTEKGKYVELRCDPISGHTALYWYRQSLGQGPEFLIYFQGTGAADDSGLPNDRFFAVRPEGSVSTLKIQRTERGDSAVYLCASSLTGTSGRSQFFGPGTRLTVL.